Listed below are T cell receptor beta chains from one sample, sequenced in a study of blood T cell repertoires in COVID-19. Assay used: immunoSEQ multiplex PCR; TCRdb lists only in-frame clones, some missing. The sample carries some 99,000 clones, 80% to 90% recorded once. The specimen was peripheral blood. The source is a human donor with COVID-19, enrolled during active disease. The donor label of this sample is uncertain. Each CDR3 is given with its conserved first and last residue. A row's size may be missing; if present it is once, few, many or a size class.

abundance: -
j_gene: TRBJ1-1
v_gene: TRBV7-9
CDR3aa: CASSPRTGGTNTEAFF

abundance: -
j_gene: TRBJ1-1
v_gene: TRBV4-1
CDR3aa: CASSQATPPGDTEAFF

abundance: -
j_gene: TRBJ1-5
v_gene: TRBV19
CDR3aa: CASSIGDRGSNQPQHF

abundance: -
j_gene: TRBJ1-6
v_gene: TRBV9
CDR3aa: CASSVNGLPNSPLHF

abundance: -
j_gene: TRBJ1-3
v_gene: TRBV28
CDR3aa: CASSGPLGNTIYF

abundance: once
j_gene: TRBJ1-1
v_gene: TRBV5-6
CDR3aa: CASTPPAAQLGANTEAFF

abundance: -
j_gene: TRBJ1-6
v_gene: TRBV3-1/TRBV3-2
CDR3aa: CASSPHGKGISPLHF

abundance: once
j_gene: TRBJ1-4
v_gene: TRBV5-1
CDR3aa: CASSSGGRSATNEKLFF

abundance: -
j_gene: TRBJ2-3
v_gene: TRBV19
CDR3aa: CASSTGLVLTSTDTQYF

abundance: -
j_gene: TRBJ2-5
v_gene: TRBV2
CDR3aa: CASSNLAGGETQYF

abundance: -
j_gene: TRBJ1-2
v_gene: TRBV13
CDR3aa: CASSIRTGSRYTF

abundance: -
j_gene: TRBJ1-5
v_gene: TRBV28
CDR3aa: CASNQGRQPQHF

abundance: -
j_gene: TRBJ1-1
v_gene: TRBV7-3
CDR3aa: CASSATGGGTEAFF

abundance: -
j_gene: TRBJ2-7
v_gene: TRBV6-5
CDR3aa: CAGGGGYEQYF

abundance: few
j_gene: TRBJ1-2
v_gene: TRBV27
CDR3aa: CASSLSNPVFYGYTF

abundance: -
j_gene: TRBJ1-5
v_gene: TRBV10-1
CDR3aa: CASSEWDSPWPQHF

abundance: once
j_gene: TRBJ2-7
v_gene: TRBV18
CDR3aa: CASSPLESAGDHEQYF

abundance: -
j_gene: TRBJ1-1
v_gene: TRBV7-2
CDR3aa: CASSLSGGPQVSEAFF

abundance: -
j_gene: TRBJ1-3
v_gene: TRBV19
CDR3aa: CASSTSGWTAGNTIYF

abundance: -
j_gene: TRBJ2-6
v_gene: TRBV5-6
CDR3aa: CASTGAGGANVLTF